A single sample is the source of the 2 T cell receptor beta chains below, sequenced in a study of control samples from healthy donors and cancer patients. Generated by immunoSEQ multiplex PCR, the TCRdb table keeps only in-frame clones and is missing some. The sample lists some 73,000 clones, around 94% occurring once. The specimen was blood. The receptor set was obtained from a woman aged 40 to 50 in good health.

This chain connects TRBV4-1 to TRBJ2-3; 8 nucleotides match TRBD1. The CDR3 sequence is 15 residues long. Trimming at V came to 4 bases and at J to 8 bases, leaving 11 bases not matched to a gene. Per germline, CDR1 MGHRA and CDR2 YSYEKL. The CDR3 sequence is CASSPGQARAPTQYF. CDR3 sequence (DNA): TGCGCCAGCAGCCCGGGACAGGCCCGAGCCCCTACGCAGTATTTT.

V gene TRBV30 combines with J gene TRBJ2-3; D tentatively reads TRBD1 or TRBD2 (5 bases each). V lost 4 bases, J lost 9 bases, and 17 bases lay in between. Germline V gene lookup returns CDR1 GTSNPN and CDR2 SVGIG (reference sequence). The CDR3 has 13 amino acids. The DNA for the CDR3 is TGTGCCTGGAACCAGGACGGGACGGACACGCAGTATTTT. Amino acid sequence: CAWNQDGTDTQYF.